The 20 T cell receptor beta chains listed next were all sequenced from one sample in a study of cytomegalovirus exposure and HLA in healthy donors. PCR involved 60 Vbeta and 13 Jbeta primers. The protocol was immunoSEQ multiplex PCR, while the TCRdb copy is restricted to in-frame clones and leaves out a portion. The sample has approximately 210,000 clones, approximately 85% seen once. What was sequenced was PBMCs. The receptor set was obtained from a man younger than 30 in good health and CMV-seronegative.

The genes are TRBV28 and TRBJ2-5; a possible D gene is TRBD2 (5 bases). The CDR3 length is 14 residues. V was shortened by 2 bases and J by 0 bases, with 7 bases between the two germline ends. CDR1 MDHEN and CDR2 SYDVKM come from the germline V gene. The CDR3 loop reads CASSLEGNQETQYF. As DNA, the CDR3 is TGTGCCAGCAGTTTAGAGGGAAACCAAGAGACCCAGTACTTC. The full variable domain, rest sourced from reference TRBV28 and TRBJ2-5, is DVKVTQSSRYLVKRTGEKVFLECVQDMDHENMFWYRQDPGLGLRLIYFSYDVKMKEKGDIPEGYSVSREKKERFSLILESASTNQTSMYLCASSLEGNQETQYFGPGTRLLVL.

V usage is TRBV12-5 and J usage is TRBJ2-5; D ambiguous. The CDR3 has 11 residues. V shed 2 bases and J shed 5 bases, with 3 bases lying between them. The germline V gene encodes CDR1 LGHNT and CDR2 FRNRAP. The CDR3 nucleotides are TGTGCTAGTGGTTTGCGGGAGACCCAGTACTTC. Protein sequence: CASGLRETQYF.

The rearrangement uses TRBV5-1 and TRBJ1-5; D possibly corresponds to TRBD1 (5 bases). Between the trimmed V and J ends, which lost 0 bases and 6 bases, there was a span of 13 bases. Germline values: CDR1 SGHRS, CDR2 YFSETQ. This CDR3 comprises 15 residues. The CDR3 DNA reads TGCGCCAGCAGCTTGGATGGGACTGGGGGTCAGCCCCAGCATTTT. Its translation is CASSLDGTGGQPQHF.

V is TRBV5-1 and J is TRBJ2-3; TRBD2 matches 16 bases. CDR3 length: 18 residues. The V and J ends lost 4 bases and 6 bases, in that order; junction bases with no gene match: 11. From germline, CDR1 is SGHRS and CDR2 YFSETQ. The CDR3 here is CASSQGLAGGPSSDTQYF. The CDR3, as DNA: TGCGCCAGCAGCCAGGGACTAGCGGGAGGGCCGTCTTCGGATACGCAGTATTTT.

This chain joins TRBV10-3 and TRBJ1-3; TRBD1 agrees at 7 bases. The V gene's germline CDR1 is ENHRY and CDR2 SYGVKD. With V trimmed by 10 bases and J by 3 bases, 9 bases remained unmatched. The CDR3 is made up of 14 amino acids. The CDR3 reads CATTADRFGNTIYF. The CDR3 bases are TGTGCCACCACCGCGGACAGGTTTGGAAACACCATATATTTT.

In this sample, this clone turned up a few times. The CDR3 nucleotides are TGTGCCAGCAGCCGGAGCCCGTCTAGCACAGATACGCAGTATTTT. Its protein is CASSRSPSSTDTQYF. The chain combines TRBV5-6 with TRBJ2-3; no clear D gene. The ends were cut back, 4 bases at V and 0 bases at J, with 12 bases in the middle. This CDR3 region has 15 residues. Per germline, CDR1 SGHDT and CDR2 YYEEEE.

The CDR3 nucleotides read TGCGCCAGCAGCCCCGGGTCAGCGAGTTACGAGCAGTACTTC. Encoded protein: CASSPGSASYEQYF. The chain employs TRBV4-3 and TRBJ2-7; D uncertain. Germline CDR1 reads LGHNA; CDR2 reads YSLEER. CDR3 length: 14 residues. With 4 bases removed from V and 4 bases from J, the gap between germline ends came to 14 bases.

The genes are TRBV18 and TRBJ2-7; D is possibly TRBD1 (6 bases). The CDR3 covers 14 residues. V lost 1 base and J lost 7, with 14 bases in between. Per the germline V gene, CDR1 is KGHSH and CDR2 is LQKENI. The CDR3 region is CASSPRGHRGEQYF. CDR3 DNA: TGTGCCAGCTCACCACGGGGGCACCGGGGAGAGCAGTACTTC.

This clone was seen a single time. This rearrangement joins TRBV6-1 to TRBJ1-2; TRBD1 matches 8 bases. This CDR3 contains 13 residues. In germline, CDR1 is MNHNS, CDR2 SASEGT. The J segment lost 2 bases and the V segment lost 5 bases, leaving 1 base of the junction unmatched. Written as DNA, the CDR3 is TGTGCCAGCAGTAGACAGGGGAACTATGGCTACACCTTC. Amino acid sequence: CASSRQGNYGYTF.

The genes are TRBV29-1 and TRBJ2-1; TRBD2 matches at 9 bases. The V and J ends lost 1 base and 3 bases, in that order; junction bases with no gene match: 7. Germline V gene lookup returns CDR1 SQVTM and CDR2 ANQGSEA. There are 16 residues in the CDR3. The DNA for the CDR3 is TGCAGCGTTGAAGGGGAGGAGCGGGGGGACTACAATGAGCAGTTCTTC. Translation: CSVEGEERGDYNEQFF.

The table lists this clone with a count of one. The rearrangement joins TRBV28 to TRBJ2-7; 8 bases align to TRBD2. The CDR3 totals 14 residues. V shed 5 bases and J 4 bases; nucleotides not matched to a gene: 7. Looked up from germline, CDR1 is MDHEN and CDR2 is SYDVKM. Here the CDR3 reads CASSESGSPYEQYF. In DNA form, the CDR3 reads TGTGCCAGCAGTGAGAGCGGGAGTCCATACGAGCAGTACTTC.

The chain combines TRBV6-4 with TRBJ2-1, with 8 bases aligning to TRBD1. V was clipped by 4 bases and J by 0 bases; unmatched bases: 2. Per the germline V gene, CDR1 is MRHNA and CDR2 is SNTAGT. The CDR3 is 15 amino acids. In DNA, the CDR3 is TGTGCCAGCAGTGCACAGGGGGGCTCCTACAATGAGCAGTTCTTC. Translated, it gives CASSAQGGSYNEQFF.

This sequence joins TRBV7-2 and TRBJ1-1; possible D gene TRBD1, 5 bases. The CDR3 sequence is 15 residues long. Germline-derived CDR1 and CDR2 are SGHTA and FQGNSA. The ends were cut back, 0 bases at V and 4 bases at J, with 12 bases in the middle. The CDR3 DNA is TGTGCCAGCAGCTTAGCTAGGGCCGGGGGCACTGAAGCTTTCTTT. Residues: CASSLARAGGTEAFF. Using reference TRBV7-2 and TRBJ1-1 for the parts outside the CDR3, the full variable domain is GAGVSQSPSNKVTEKGKDVELRCDPISGHTALYWYRQSLGQGLEFLIYFQGNSAPDKSGLPSDRFSAERTGGSVSTLTIQRTQQEDSAVYLCASSLARAGGTEAFFGQGTRLTVV.

This rearrangement joins TRBV27 to TRBJ2-7; tentatively, D is TRBD2 (6 bases). In germline, CDR1 is MNHEY, CDR2 SMNVEV (reference sequence). The CDR3 extends over 14 amino acids. V lost 0 bases, J lost 5 bases, and 11 bases lay in between. The CDR3 sequence: CASSLSGGVDEQYF. The CDR3 coding sequence is TGTGCCAGCAGTTTATCTGGCGGGGTGGACGAGCAGTACTTC.

This rearrangement joins TRBV5-6 to TRBJ2-5, with D possibly TRBD2 on 5 matching bases. There are 16 residues in the CDR3. Looked up from germline, CDR1 is SGHDT and CDR2 is YYEEEE. V lost 0 bases to trimming and J lost 2 bases, with 14 bases between them. In nucleotides, the CDR3 is TGTGCCAGCAGCTTGGCGAACAAGAGGGCACAAGAGACCCAGTACTTC. Translating it yields CASSLANKRAQETQYF.

The chain uses TRBV5-4 and TRBJ2-7; D perhaps matches TRBD2 (7 bases). Looked up from germline, CDR1 is SGHNT and CDR2 is YYREEE (reference sequence). The V end lost 0 bases, the J end lost 0 bases, and 10 bases lay between the germline ends. The CDR3 sequence is 15 residues long. The CDR3 DNA reads TGTGCCAGCAGCTTGGAGGGGGGGAGCTCCTACGAGCAGTACTTC. Its translation: CASSLEGGSSYEQYF.

The V call is TRBV27, the J call TRBJ2-1; 9 bases are a match to TRBD2. The CDR3 is 18 residues long. The trim removed 2 bases at V and 1 base at J, leaving 9 bases unmatched. From germline, CDR1 is MNHEY and CDR2 SMNVEV (reference sequence). CDR3 sequence (DNA): TGTGCCAGCAGTTTACTATTTAGCGGGAGCATATCCTACAATGAGCAGTTCTTC. The encoded protein is CASSLLFSGSISYNEQFF.

This chain connects TRBV14 to TRBJ2-3; 11 nucleotides match TRBD2. From germline, CDR1 is SGHDN and CDR2 FVKESK. V lost 4 bases, J lost 5 bases, and 8 bases stayed unmatched. CDR3 length equals 16 residues. CDR3 sequence: CASSPQTSGAEDTQYF. In DNA, the CDR3 is TGTGCCAGCAGCCCACAGACTAGCGGGGCAGAAGATACGCAGTATTTT.

This clone showed up just once. Here the CDR3 reads CASTQGPHETQYF. The CDR3 region has the DNA TGTGCCAGCACCCAGGGCCCTCACGAGACCCAGTACTTC. The rearrangement uses TRBV11-2 and TRBJ2-5; perhaps TRBD1 as D (5 bases). V was shortened by 7 bases and J by 5 bases, with 14 bases between the two germline ends. The CDR3 spans 13 residues. Germline V CDR1 and CDR2: SGHAT, FQNNGV.

The chain has TRBV28 and TRBJ1-2, with 8 positions matching TRBD1. The CDR3 spans 14 residues. Germline V gives CDR1 MDHEN, CDR2 SYDVKM. The ends lost 5 bases at V and 1 base at J; junction bases unmatched: 3. CDR3 bases: TGTGCCAGCAGTACAGGGGGTGATAACTATGGCTACACCTTC. Its translation: CASSTGGDNYGYTF.